This T cell receptor beta chain is from a study of Ad26.COV2.S vaccination and SARS-CoV-2 variants. As for treatment: roughly 19 received Ad26.COV2.S at low or high dose, single or two shots; 5 received placebo; per-sample allocation not given. Sample collection was performed on day 63 after the first vaccine or placebo injection. The CDR3 runs to 14 residues. Germline loops: CDR1 SEHNR, CDR2 FQNEAQ (reference sequence). The V and J ends lost 0 bases and 7 bases respectively, with 12 bases between them. Data came from immunoSEQ multiplex PCR; TCRdb stores just in-frame clones and leaves some out. The data show about 350,000 clones, 86% seen once. This clone was observed a single time.

Sequencing used peripheral blood, obtained in a trial of Ad26.COV2.S vaccine versus placebo. The genes are TRBV7-9 and TRBJ1-1; D is unresolved. This receptor was taken from a person aged 18-65 years who received the Ad26.COV2.S COVID-19 vaccine or a placebo. The CDR3: CASSLADRPLEAFF. Written as DNA, the CDR3 is TGTGCCAGCAGCTTAGCGGACCGACCACTTGAAGCTTTCTTT.